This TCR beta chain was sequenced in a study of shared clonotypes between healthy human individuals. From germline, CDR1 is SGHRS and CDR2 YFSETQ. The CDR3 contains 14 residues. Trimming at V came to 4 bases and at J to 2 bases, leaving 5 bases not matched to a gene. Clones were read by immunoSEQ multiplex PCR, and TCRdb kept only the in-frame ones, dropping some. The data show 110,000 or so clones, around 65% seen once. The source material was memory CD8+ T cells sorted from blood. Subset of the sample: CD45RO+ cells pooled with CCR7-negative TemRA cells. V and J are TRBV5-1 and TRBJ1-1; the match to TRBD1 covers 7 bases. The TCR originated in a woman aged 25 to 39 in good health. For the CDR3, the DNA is TGCGCCAGCAGCATGGCAGGGGGTAACACTGAAGCTTTCTTT. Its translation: CASSMAGGNTEAFF. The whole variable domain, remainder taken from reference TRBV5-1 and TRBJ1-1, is KAGVTQTPRYLIKTRGQQVTLSCSPISGHRSVSWYQQTPGQGLQFLFEYFSETQRNKGNFPGRFSGRQFSNSRSEMNVSTLELGDSALYLCASSMAGGNTEAFFGQGTRLTVV.